This TCR beta chain was identified in a study of control samples from healthy donors and cancer patients. The germline V gene encodes CDR1 KGHSH and CDR2 LQKENI. This CDR3 is 15 amino acids long. V was pared by 4 bases and J by 5 bases, with 15 bases between. Assay: immunoSEQ multiplex PCR; the TCRdb copy retains only in-frame clones and omits some. The sample includes tens of thousands of clones, about 90% of them seen just once. This TCR came from a woman in her forties or fifties in good health. The sequencing sample was made of blood. The chain recombines TRBV18 with TRBJ1-5; perhaps TRBD1 as D (5 bases). The CDR3 is CASSRGRGPHQPQHF. The CDR3 coding sequence is TGTGCCAGCTCACGGGGGAGGGGCCCCCATCAGCCCCAGCATTTT.